This T cell receptor beta chain appears in the sequencing data of a study of blood T cell repertoires in COVID-19. Profiling relied on immunoSEQ multiplex PCR, and the TCRdb table lists in-frame clones only, not all of them. Here the sample spans 70,000 to 90,000 clones, roughly 85% being singletons. Germline V gene lookup returns CDR1 ENHRY and CDR2 SYGVKD. V dropped 2 bases and J dropped 5; count of bases not matched to a gene: 5. The length of the CDR3 is 15 residues. Sequences were obtained from peripheral blood. This receptor was identified in a man aged 45-65 years with COVID-19, enrolled during active disease. The rearrangement joins TRBV10-3 to TRBJ2-3; 9 bases fit TRBD1. The DNA for the CDR3 is TGTGCCATCAGTGAGCCCGGACAGGGGAGAGATACGCAGTATTTT. Protein: CAISEPGQGRDTQYF.